The rows below give T cell receptor beta chains drawn from one sample of a study of OX40 agonist ivuxolimab in advanced cancers. The repertoire was sequenced with immunoSEQ multiplex PCR; TCRdb's copy has only in-frame clones and lacks some. The table has 80,000 to 95,000 clones, around 80% seen once. Source: CD4+ or CD8+ T cells sorted from blood, taken in a trial of the OX40 agonist ivuxolimab. Receptor source: an adult with an advanced solid tumor such as melanoma, head and neck, liver or kidney cancer. The CDR3 runs from the conserved cysteine through the conserved F or W. Each record gives: V gene, CDR3 length, J gene, D gene, clone size, CDR3 DNA, CDR3 protein. The D gene is left open where the match is weak. A clone size is listed for some rows: how often the clone was seen (once, few, many), or a class if it is expanded.

TRBV12-2	16	TRBJ2-2	NA	NA	TGTGCAAGTCGCTTACCGGGACAGGGGGGCACCGGGGAGCTGTTTTTT	CASRLPGQGGTGELFF
TRBV5-1	15	TRBJ2-5	NA	once	TGCGCCAGCAGCCCTGTGGGGGACACAGAAGAGACCCAGTACTTC	CASSPVGDTEETQYF
TRBV11-3	12	TRBJ2-1	TRBD1	NA	TGTGCCAGCAGCCCAATGACAGGGGAGCAGTTCTTC	CASSPMTGEQFF
TRBV15	16	TRBJ1-6	TRBD1	NA	TGTGCCACCAGCAGAGTACCGGACAGGGTGTACTCACCCCTCCACTTT	CATSRVPDRVYSPLHF
TRBV7-2	18	TRBJ1-2	NA	NA	TGTGCCAGCAGCTTTAGTGGGGGCTATATGGTATCTAACTATGGCTACACCTTC	CASSFSGGYMVSNYGYTF
TRBV7-2	16	TRBJ2-5	TRBD2	NA	TGTGCCAGCAGCTTCCTTAGCGGGGGGGCCTTCCGGGAGCAGTACTTC	CASSFLSGGAFREQYF
TRBV7-8	17	TRBJ2-1	NA	NA	TGTGCCAGCAGCTTAGCGGGGGGATATGATGGTAACAATGAGCAGTTCTTC	CASSLAGGYDGNNEQFF
TRBV28	12	TRBJ2-1	NA	NA	TGTGCCAGCAGTTTCGAGTACAATGAGCAGTTCTTC	CASSFEYNEQFF
TRBV5-5	16	TRBJ1-6	NA	NA	TGTGCCAGCAGCTCCCCGGGCTCCGCGGGGAGATCACCCCTCCACTTT	CASSSPGSAGRSPLHF
TRBV14	14	TRBJ1-1	NA	NA	TGTGCCAGCAGCCAAGATGGCCGGCAGATTGAAGCTTTCTTT	CASSQDGRQIEAFF
TRBV9	14	TRBJ2-1	TRBD1	few	TGTGCCAGCAGGCCGCAGGGGGCGTACAATGAGCAGTTCTTC	CASRPQGAYNEQFF
TRBV5-1	14	TRBJ1-2	NA	NA	TGCGCCAGCAGCCCCCTCTCGGGGGTAGGTGGCTACACCTTC	CASSPLSGVGGYTF
TRBV19	16	TRBJ1-2	NA	NA	TGTGCCAGTAGTATAGACGGCGGGGATTGGAGCTATGGCTACACCTTC	CASSIDGGDWSYGYTF
TRBV10-3	12	TRBJ2-3	TRBD1	NA	TGTGCCATCATGGGACAGGGAGATACGCAGTATTTT	CAIMGQGDTQYF
TRBV5-5	20	TRBJ1-6	NA	NA	TGTGCCAGCAGCTTGGATGCGGATACTTGGGCACGGTCCTATAATTCACCCCTCCACTTT	CASSLDADTWARSYNSPLHF
TRBV6-1	15	TRBJ2-3	TRBD1	NA	TGTGCCAGCAGTGCCCGACAGGGGGGGACAGATACGCAGTATTTT	CASSARQGGTDTQYF
TRBV5-6	15	TRBJ2-3	TRBD1	NA	TGTGCCAGCAGCCAAGGGACAGGGGCTACAGATACGCAGTATTTT	CASSQGTGATDTQYF
TRBV6-5	15	TRBJ1-1	NA	NA	TGTGCCAGCAGTCCCCGGAACGTCGGAAACACTGAAGCTTTCTTT	CASSPRNVGNTEAFF
TRBV30	13	TRBJ1-1	NA	few	TGTGCCTGGAGTGTACAGGTCCTCACTGAAGCTTTCTTT	CAWSVQVLTEAFF
TRBV11-3	13	TRBJ2-7	NA	NA	TGTGCCAGCAGCTTAGGGGGGGACCGCGAGCAGTACTTC	CASSLGGDREQYF
TRBV19	15	TRBJ2-7	TRBD2	few	TGTGCCAGTAGTATAGAGGCGCGGGAGCCCTACGAGCAGTACTTC	CASSIEAREPYEQYF
TRBV5-5	15	TRBJ1-6	TRBD1	NA	TGTGCCAGCGCCCAGAAGACAGGGGGTTTTTCACCCCTCCACTTT	CASAQKTGGFSPLHF
TRBV6-6	14	TRBJ1-2	NA	NA	TGTGCCAGCAGTCCCCAAGGGCCCCGCGGTGGCTACACCTTC	CASSPQGPRGGYTF
TRBV6-5	15	TRBJ2-3	NA	NA	TGTGCCAGCAGTTGGCGAGGGTCCGGGACAGATACGCAGTATTTT	CASSWRGSGTDTQYF
TRBV2	13	TRBJ1-5	NA	NA	TGTGCCAGCAGTGACCAGCCTAATCAGCCCCAGCATTTT	CASSDQPNQPQHF
TRBV28	16	TRBJ1-2	NA	NA	TGTGCCAGCAGTTTATCCGACCCGACCATTGGATATGGCTACACCTTC	CASSLSDPTIGYGYTF
TRBV7-2	16	TRBJ1-4	NA	NA	TGTGCCAGCAGCTTAGCCCTAGGGGGGGGAAGCGAAAAACTGTTTTTT	CASSLALGGGSEKLFF
TRBV28	14	TRBJ1-2	NA	NA	TGTGCCAGCAGCCCAGGGACCGCCGTTGGCGGCTACACCTTC	CASSPGTAVGGYTF
TRBV19	13	TRBJ2-5	NA	NA	TGTGCCAGTAGTAGCAGGGGGGGTGAGACCCAGTACTTC	CASSSRGGETQYF
TRBV7-6	15	TRBJ2-1	NA	NA	TGTGCCAGCAGCTTAGAACGGAGCTCCTACAATGAGCAGTTCTTC	CASSLERSSYNEQFF
TRBV28	16	TRBJ1-6	NA	NA	TGTGCCAGCAGTTTGGTCCCGACACTCTATAATTCACCCCTCCACTTT	CASSLVPTLYNSPLHF
TRBV9	14	TRBJ1-1	NA	NA	TGTGCCAGCAGCGCGGATTGGGGGAACACTGAAGCTTTCTTT	CASSADWGNTEAFF
TRBV4-3	13	TRBJ1-4	NA	once	TGCGCCAGCAGCCAAGATGTGGGTGAAAAACTGTTTTTT	CASSQDVGEKLFF
TRBV28	13	TRBJ2-1	NA	NA	TGTGCCAGCAGTTCTCCACCCCGGAGTGAGCAGTTCTTC	CASSSPPRSEQFF
TRBV12-2	17	TRBJ1-5	NA	few	TGTGCAAGTCGCTTAGACAGGGGGCGATCTAGCAATCAGCCCCAGCATTTT	CASRLDRGRSSNQPQHF
TRBV27	15	TRBJ2-1	NA	NA	TGTGCCAGCAGATCGATAAGGGGTTCGGTCAATGAGCAGTTCTTC	CASRSIRGSVNEQFF
TRBV2	11	TRBJ1-2	NA	NA	TGTGCCAGCAGTGAAGGAGGGGGCTACACCTTC	CASSEGGGYTF
TRBV18	15	TRBJ2-4	NA	once	TGTGCCAGCTCACCACTCGAGAGTGGTATAAACATTCAGTACTTC	CASSPLESGINIQYF
TRBV2	14	TRBJ2-3	TRBD2	NA	TGTGCCAGCAGTGAGACTAGCGTTGAAGATACGCAGTATTTT	CASSETSVEDTQYF
TRBV6-5	13	TRBJ1-1	NA	few	TGTGCCAGCAGTCCCCTGGCGGGGAGACAAGCTTTCTTT	CASSPLAGRQAFF